These T cell receptor beta chains were read from a single sample in a study of blood T cell repertoires in COVID-19. This table comes from immunoSEQ multiplex PCR, and its TCRdb copy is limited to in-frame clones, with some not included. The sample holds 270,000 or so clones, around 90% seen once. Sequencing was carried out using peripheral blood. These TCRs come from a woman aged 60-75 years with COVID-19, enrolled during active disease. The CDR3 runs from the conserved cysteine through the conserved F or W. D genes are given only for firm matches. Not every row has a clone size; where given, it reads once, few, many or a size class.

15,NA,TRBJ1-1,NA,TRBV6-5,TGTGCCAGCAGTTACTCACACAGATTGAACACTGAAGCTTTCTTT,CASSYSHRLNTEAFF
14,NA,TRBJ2-7,NA,TRBV3-1/TRBV3-2,TGTGCCAGCAGCCAAGGGGTAGGGGCGGACGAGCAGTACTTC,CASSQGVGADEQYF
11,NA,TRBJ1-2,TRBD1,TRBV29-1,TGCAGCGGGTCAGGGGGCCATGGCTACACCTTC,CSGSGGHGYTF
12,NA,TRBJ1-1,NA,TRBV18,TGTGCCAGCTCAGAGTCTTTGATTGAAGCTTTCTTT,CASSESLIEAFF
14,NA,TRBJ1-4,TRBD1,TRBV6-5,TGTGCCAGCAGCTTGGGACAGGGCTATGAAAAACTGTTTTTT,CASSLGQGYEKLFF
19,NA,TRBJ1-1,NA,TRBV23-1,TGCGCCAGCAGTCAATTCTTACTTCCCAGGGGAGTTGGAGAGACTGAAGCTTTCTTT,CASSQFLLPRGVGETEAFF
14,NA,TRBJ2-7,TRBD1,TRBV9,TGTGCCAGCAGCGTGGCGGGACAGGGAGCCGAGCAGTACTTC,CASSVAGQGAEQYF
11,NA,TRBJ2-1,NA,TRBV5-4,TGTGCCAGCAGCCGACTGGATGAGCAGTTCTTC,CASSRLDEQFF
17,NA,TRBJ2-3,TRBD2,TRBV18,TGTGCCAGCTCACCATTGTTAGCGGGGGACGGGACAGATACGCAGTATTTT,CASSPLLAGDGTDTQYF
15,NA,TRBJ1-2,TRBD1,TRBV9,TGTGCCAGCAGCGAGGGAGGCAGGGGGAGGTCTGGCTACACCTTC,CASSEGGRGRSGYTF
17,NA,TRBJ1-6,TRBD1,TRBV4-3,TGCGCCAGCAGCCAAGATGACTACCAGGGGGCCAATTCACCCCTCCACTTT,CASSQDDYQGANSPLHF
15,once,TRBJ1-5,TRBD1,TRBV6-5,TGTGCCAGCAGCGTCGACAGGGAGAGAGGTCAGCCCCAGCATTTT,CASSVDRERGQPQHF
17,NA,TRBJ1-5,NA,TRBV19,TGTGCCAGTAGTTCTATCGCCGGACTAATCGGCAATCAGCCCCAGCATTTT,CASSSIAGLIGNQPQHF
15,NA,TRBJ1-5,TRBD1,TRBV4-2,TGTGCCAGCAGCCAAGAAAACAGGGGTTATCAGCCCCAGCATTTT,CASSQENRGYQPQHF
17,NA,TRBJ1-4,NA,TRBV9,TGTGCCAGCAGCGTGGGCAGGGTGGGGATTGGTAATGAAAAACTGTTTTTT,CASSVGRVGIGNEKLFF
14,NA,TRBJ1-4,NA,TRBV4-3,TGCGCCAGCAGCGCGCGGGGCGTAGGTGAAAAACTGTTTTTT,CASSARGVGEKLFF
15,NA,TRBJ2-6,NA,TRBV20-1,TGCAGTGCTAGTACTCCTTCCCCTGGGGCCAACGTCCTGACTTTC,CSASTPSPGANVLTF
14,NA,TRBJ2-7,TRBD2,TRBV9,TGTGCCAGCAGCACCGACGGGACTAGCGGGGCCCCGTACTTC,CASSTDGTSGAPYF
15,NA,TRBJ2-6,TRBD1,TRBV7-7,TGTGCTGCGGACAGGGGGTCTGTTGGGGCCAACGTCCTGACTTTC,CAADRGSVGANVLTF
16,NA,TRBJ1-1,NA,TRBV5-1,TGCGCCAGCAGCTTGAGCGGGGTAGGGATGAACACTGAAGCTTTCTTT,CASSLSGVGMNTEAFF
15,NA,TRBJ2-2,NA,TRBV7-3,TGTGCCAGCAGCCGCGGACAGCTCAACCCCGGGGAGCTGTTTTTT,CASSRGQLNPGELFF
15,once,TRBJ1-1,TRBD1,TRBV18,TGTGCCAGCCAAGGGACAGGAAGCTTGAACACTGAAGCTTTCTTT,CASQGTGSLNTEAFF
14,NA,TRBJ2-2,NA,TRBV7-2,TGTGCCAGCAGCTTAGAGGGGTTCACCGGGGAGCTGTTTTTT,CASSLEGFTGELFF
12,NA,TRBJ1-1,NA,TRBV5-6,TGTGCCAGCAGCATCATCAACACTGAAGCTTTCTTT,CASSIINTEAFF
15,NA,TRBJ2-1,TRBD2,TRBV6-5,TGTGCCAGCAGAAGGACTAGCGGGGGGTGGAATGAGCAGTTCTTC,CASRRTSGGWNEQFF
15,NA,TRBJ1-2,TRBD1,TRBV6-1,TGTGCCAGCAGTGACAGGGACAGGGCGACCTATGGCTACACCTTC,CASSDRDRATYGYTF
15,NA,TRBJ2-3,NA,TRBV30,TGTGCCTGGAGGGGGAGGTTCGGTAGCGCGGATACGCAGTATTTT,CAWRGRFGSADTQYF
13,NA,TRBJ2-5,TRBD1,TRBV2,TGTGCCAGCAGTCGGACAGGTCAAGAGACCCAGTACTTC,CASSRTGQETQYF
15,NA,TRBJ1-2,TRBD1,TRBV6-5,TGTGCCAGCAGTTACTCGGAGGGGGCACGGTATGGCTACACCTTC,CASSYSEGARYGYTF
14,NA,TRBJ1-5,TRBD1,TRBV19,TGTGCCAGTAGCACCACAGGGGGCACTCAGCCCCAGCATTTT,CASSTTGGTQPQHF
17,NA,TRBJ2-1,TRBD1,TRBV6-4,TGTGCCAGCAGTGACTCGGGGACAGGGAGCTCCTACAATGAGCAGTTCTTC,CASSDSGTGSSYNEQFF
13,NA,TRBJ1-1,NA,TRBV9,TGTGCCAGCAGCGTAGCTGTGAACACTGAAGCTTTCTTT,CASSVAVNTEAFF
13,NA,TRBJ1-2,NA,TRBV5-4,TGTGCCATCTCGCTACAGGGAACCTATGGCTACACCTTC,CAISLQGTYGYTF
12,NA,TRBJ1-2,NA,TRBV5-4,TGTGCCAGCGGTCTGGACAGCTATGGCTACACCTTC,CASGLDSYGYTF
13,NA,TRBJ1-1,NA,TRBV27,TGTGCCAGCAGTCCCCTAACGAACACTGAAGCTTTCTTT,CASSPLTNTEAFF